This T cell receptor (beta chain) derives from a study of cytomegalovirus exposure and HLA in healthy donors. Study conclusions and caveats: The dataset shows that most TCR sequences were rare, while some public TCRs occurred in many donors. Because they were indistinguishable, some V segments, including TRBV6-2 and TRBV6-3, were excluded.

In the case of this clone: Its antigen remains unidentified.

Primers for the PCR totalled 60 Vbeta and 13 Jbeta. Profiling relied on immunoSEQ multiplex PCR, and the TCRdb table lists in-frame clones only, not all of them. The table includes approximately 100,000 clones, approximately 80% detected once. The CDR3 totals 12 residues. Trimming shortened V by 1 base and J by 8 bases, and 8 bases separated the two germline ends. Per germline, CDR1 LNHDA and CDR2 SQIVND (reference sequence). Sequencing was carried out using PBMCs. This TCR came from a man between 18 and 29 years old in good health and CMV-seronegative. The rearrangement joins TRBV19 to TRBJ1-1; D gene ambiguous. The CDR3 nucleotides read TGTGCCAGTAGTATAGCGGGCGGGGAAGCTTTCTTT. Translation gives CASSIAGGEAFF.